A few counts support the clone carrying this TCR beta chain. The antigen remains unidentified. The CDR3 loop spans 16 amino acids. CDR1 is MNHEY, CDR2 SVGAGI, per germline. V trimming: 4 bases; J trimming: 6 bases; junction bases outside the gene matches: 14. When sampled, the donors appeared nominally healthy, though they likely had unrecorded immune exposures. The entry originates in a study of cytomegalovirus exposure and HLA in healthy donors. About the research overall: Early released data comprised 75 million to 100 million unique TCRs from HLA-typed donors. Whole-study results and caveats: As a later analysis revealed, most CMV-associated TCR beta chains appeared HLA-restricted.

With 60 Vbeta and 13 Jbeta primers, the PCR was carried out. The table came from immunoSEQ multiplex PCR; TCRdb's copy has only in-frame clones and leaves some out. Of under 150,000 clones in the sample, 75% to 80% are singletons; the top ten hold less than 7.5%. This sequence was found in a middle-aged woman in good health and CMV-seropositive. Sequenced: PBMCs. The rearrangement uses TRBV6-5 and TRBJ2-7, with 8 nucleotides matching TRBD1. The CDR3 DNA reads TGTGCCAGCAGTTCCGGACAGGGATCCCTCACGGGCGAGCAGTACTTC. This codes for CASSSGQGSLTGEQYF.